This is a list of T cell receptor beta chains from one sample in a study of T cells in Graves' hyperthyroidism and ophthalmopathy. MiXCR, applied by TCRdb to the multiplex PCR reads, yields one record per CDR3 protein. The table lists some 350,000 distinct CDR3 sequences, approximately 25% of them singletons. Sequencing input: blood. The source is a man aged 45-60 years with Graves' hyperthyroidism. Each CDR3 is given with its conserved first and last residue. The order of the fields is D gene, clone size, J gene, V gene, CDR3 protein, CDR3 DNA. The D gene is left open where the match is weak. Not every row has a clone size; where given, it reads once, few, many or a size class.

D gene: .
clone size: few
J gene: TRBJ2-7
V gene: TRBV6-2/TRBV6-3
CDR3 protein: CAVPRQDIYEQYF
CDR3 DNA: TGTGCCGTTCCGAGACAGGATATCTACGAGCAGTACTTC

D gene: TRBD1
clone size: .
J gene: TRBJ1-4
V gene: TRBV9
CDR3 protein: CASSVGTGGEKLFF
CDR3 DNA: TGTGCCAGCAGCGTAGGGACAGGCGGAGAAAAACTGTTTTTT

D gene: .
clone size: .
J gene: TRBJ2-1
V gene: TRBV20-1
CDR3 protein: CSASPDANNERFF
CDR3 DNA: TGCAGTGCCAGTCCGGACGCTAACAATGAGCGGTTCTTC

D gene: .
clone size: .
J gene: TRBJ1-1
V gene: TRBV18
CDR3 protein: CASSPGSGDTEAFF
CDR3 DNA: TGTGCCAGCTCACCAGGGAGTGGAGACACTGAAGCTTTCTTT

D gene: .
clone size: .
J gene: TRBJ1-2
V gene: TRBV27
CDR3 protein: CASRMTGAGLYGYTF
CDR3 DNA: TGTGCCAGCAGAATGACAGGAGCGGGTCTATATGGCTACACCTTC

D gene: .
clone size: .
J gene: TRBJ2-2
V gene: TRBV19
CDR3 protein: CASSIGGYGGELFF
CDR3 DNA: TGTGCCAGTAGTATAGGGGGATACGGAGGGGAGCTGTTTTTT

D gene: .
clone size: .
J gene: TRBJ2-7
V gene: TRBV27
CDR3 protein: CASSFVGRTTYEQYF
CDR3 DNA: TGTGCCAGCAGTTTTGTAGGCAGAACCACCTACGAGCAGTACTTC

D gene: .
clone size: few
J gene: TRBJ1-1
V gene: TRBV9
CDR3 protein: CASSLTPTAEAFF
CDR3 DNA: TGTGCCAGCAGCCTGACCCCTACGGCTGAAGCTTTCTTT

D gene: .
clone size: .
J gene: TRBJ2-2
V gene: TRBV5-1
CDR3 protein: CASRGLDTGELFF
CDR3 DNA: TGCGCCAGCAGGGGCCTTGACACCGGGGAGCTGTTTTTT

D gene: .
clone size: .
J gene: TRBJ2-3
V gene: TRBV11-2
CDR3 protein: CASSLGSGAEFTDTQYF
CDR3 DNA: TGTGCCAGCAGCTTAGGCAGCGGCGCAGAATTCACAGATACGCAGTATTTT

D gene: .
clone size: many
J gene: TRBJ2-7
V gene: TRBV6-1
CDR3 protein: CASSPTYEQYF
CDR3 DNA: TGTGCCAGCAGTCCTACCTACGAGCAGTACTTC

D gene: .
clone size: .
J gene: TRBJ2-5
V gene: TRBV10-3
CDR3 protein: CASSYPPPRDGETQYF
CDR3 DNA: TGTGCCAGCAGTTACCCTCCGCCCCGGGACGGAGAGACCCAGTACTTC

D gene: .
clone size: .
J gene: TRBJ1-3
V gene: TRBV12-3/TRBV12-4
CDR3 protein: CASSSGVHSGNTIYF
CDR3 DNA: TGTGCCAGCAGTTCCGGGGTGCATTCTGGAAACACCATATATTTT

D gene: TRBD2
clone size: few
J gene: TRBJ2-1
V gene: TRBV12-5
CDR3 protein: CASGLALAARGYNEQFF
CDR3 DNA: TGTGCTAGTGGTTTGGCTCTAGCGGCAAGAGGATACAATGAGCAGTTCTTC

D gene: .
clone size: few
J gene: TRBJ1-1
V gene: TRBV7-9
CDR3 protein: CASSLKPPGSGTEAFF
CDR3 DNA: TGTGCCAGCAGCTTAAAGCCCCCAGGGTCGGGGACTGAAGCTTTCTTT

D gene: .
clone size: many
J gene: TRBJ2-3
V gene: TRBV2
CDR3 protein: CATNRGITDTQYF
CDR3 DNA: TGTGCCACTAATCGGGGGATCACAGATACGCAGTATTTT

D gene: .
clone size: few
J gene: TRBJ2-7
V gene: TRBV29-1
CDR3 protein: CSGRDTYYEQYF
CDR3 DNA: TGCAGCGGGCGGGACACTTACTACGAGCAGTACTTC